The rows below give T cell receptor beta chains drawn from one sample of a study of blood T cell repertoires in COVID-19. The method was immunoSEQ multiplex PCR; TCRdb's version includes in-frame clones alone and lacks a portion of them. The profile shows about 170,000 clones, around 82% of them singletons. Input material: peripheral blood. The receptors were sampled from a man at least 80 years old with COVID-19, enrolled during active disease. Each CDR3 is given with its conserved first and last residue. A D gene is named only where the DNA matches it firmly. The size entry is marked missing in some rows and otherwise reads once, few, many or a size class.

>-|TRBJ1-5|-|TRBV24-1
CATSDSNQPQHF
TGTGCCACCAGTGATTCGAATCAGCCCCAGCATTTT
>-|TRBJ1-1|TRBD1|TRBV11-2
CASSSTGAPNTEAFF
TGTGCCAGCAGCAGCACAGGGGCTCCTAACACTGAAGCTTTCTTT
>-|TRBJ2-5|-|TRBV4-2
CASSQTGGQETQYF
TGTGCCAGCAGCCAAACCGGAGGACAAGAGACCCAGTACTTC
>-|TRBJ2-7|TRBD1|TRBV2
CASSHRGPLEQYF
TGTGCCAGCAGTCACAGGGGGCCCCTCGAGCAGTACTTC
>once|TRBJ1-6|-|TRBV6-1
CASSEVGSPLHF
TGTGCCAGCAGTGAAGTCGGTTCACCCCTCCACTTT
>-|TRBJ1-1|TRBD1|TRBV14
CASSLTGITEAFF
TGTGCCAGCAGCCTGACAGGGATTACTGAAGCTTTCTTT
>-|TRBJ1-1|-|TRBV12-3/TRBV12-4
CASSLLENTEAFF
TGTGCCAGCAGTTTACTAGAAAACACTGAAGCTTTCTTT
>once|TRBJ1-1|TRBD1|TRBV10-3
CAISESDRGRGGTEAFF
TGTGCCATCAGTGAGTCGGACAGGGGGCGCGGCGGCACTGAAGCTTTCTTT
>-|TRBJ1-1|TRBD1|TRBV25-1
CASSPLTGTANTEAFF
TGTGCCAGCAGTCCCCTAACCGGGACAGCGAACACTGAAGCTTTCTTT
>-|TRBJ1-2|-|TRBV9
CASSPTPDGDYGYTF
TGTGCCAGCAGTCCCACCCCGGACGGGGACTATGGCTACACCTTC
>-|TRBJ1-2|TRBD1|TRBV12-3/TRBV12-4
CASSQRQGGGYTF
TGTGCCAGCAGCCAACGACAGGGGGGAGGCTACACCTTC
>-|TRBJ2-2|-|TRBV10-2
CATSTARTGELFF
TGCGCCACCTCCACTGCGAGAACCGGGGAGCTGTTTTTT
>-|TRBJ1-1|-|TRBV28
CASSSPPGRGNTEAFF
TGTGCCAGCAGTTCCCCGCCGGGGAGGGGGAACACTGAAGCTTTCTTT
>-|TRBJ1-1|-|TRBV14
CASSQEVGLTEAFF
TGTGCCAGCAGCCAAGAGGTGGGCCTCACTGAAGCTTTCTTT
>once|TRBJ2-7|TRBD1|TRBV6-5
CASSYRGLNHYEQYF
TGTGCCAGCAGCTACAGGGGGCTGAACCACTACGAGCAGTACTTC
>-|TRBJ1-6|-|TRBV11-2
CASSLERRAGDNSPLHF
TGTGCCAGCAGCCTAGAGAGAAGGGCCGGGGATAATTCACCCCTCCACTTT
>-|TRBJ2-3|-|TRBV19
CASTLGPLVTDTQYF
TGTGCCAGTACCTTGGGCCCTCTCGTCACAGATACGCAGTATTTT
>-|TRBJ2-1|TRBD2|TRBV12-5
CASGLVGGGQQQFF
TGTGCTAGTGGTTTGGTAGGCGGGGGGCAACAGCAGTTCTTC
>-|TRBJ1-6|TRBD1|TRBV19
CASQTGRISPLHF
TGTGCCAGTCAGACAGGGCGCATTTCACCCCTCCACTTT
>-|TRBJ1-1|-|TRBV4-1
CASSQRREAVITEAFF
TGCGCCAGCAGCCAAAGGAGGGAGGCAGTGATCACTGAAGCTTTCTTT
>-|TRBJ1-6|TRBD1|TRBV9
CASSARTGWDSPLHF
TGTGCCAGCAGCGCCAGGACAGGGTGGGATTCACCCCTCCACTTT
>-|TRBJ1-2|-|TRBV7-9
CASTEGSWSYGYTF
TGTGCCAGCACCGAAGGCTCTTGGAGCTATGGCTACACCTTC
>-|TRBJ1-2|-|TRBV23-1
CASSQGESYGYTF
TGCGCCAGCAGTCAGGGCGAATCCTATGGCTACACCTTC
>-|TRBJ1-1|TRBD1|TRBV5-6
CASSPRGPMNTEAFF
TGTGCCAGCAGCCCCAGGGGGCCGATGAACACTGAAGCTTTCTTT
>-|TRBJ2-7|-|TRBV7-9
CASSPDISYEQYF
TGTGCCAGCAGCCCCGACATATCGTACGAGCAGTACTTC
>once|TRBJ1-6|TRBD1|TRBV3-1/TRBV3-2
CASSLGQGAGNSPLHF
TGTGCCAGCAGCTTGGGACAGGGGGCTGGTAATTCACCCCTCCACTTT
>-|TRBJ1-1|-|TRBV10-3
CAIKTARADTEAFF
TGTGCCATCAAGACCGCCAGGGCAGACACTGAAGCTTTCTTT
>-|TRBJ1-3|-|TRBV28
CASSLLARAGNTIYF
TGTGCCAGCAGTTTACTCGCCAGGGCTGGAAACACCATATATTTT
>once|TRBJ1-2|TRBD1|TRBV19
CASSMTGTAFNYGYTF
TGTGCCAGTAGTATGACCGGGACAGCATTTAACTATGGCTACACCTTC
>-|TRBJ2-5|TRBD2|TRBV28
CASGSGGQETQYF
TGTGCCAGCGGGAGCGGGGGGCAAGAGACCCAGTACTTC
>-|TRBJ2-1|TRBD1|TRBV27
CASTRQGRYNEQFF
TGTGCCAGCACCAGACAGGGGAGGTACAATGAGCAGTTCTTC